One and the same sample provided the 28 T cell receptor beta chains below, sequenced in a study of blood T cell repertoires in COVID-19. Clones were read by immunoSEQ multiplex PCR, and TCRdb kept only the in-frame ones, dropping some. The data hold roughly 310,000 clones, with 75% to 90% observed a single time. Sequencing was carried out using peripheral blood. The source of these receptors is a woman in her twenties or thirties with COVID-19, enrolled during active disease.

For the CDR3, the DNA is TGTGCCAGTTCCGGGACATACATGAACACTGAAGCTTTCTTT. It encodes CASSGTYMNTEAFF. The chain employs TRBV19 and TRBJ1-1, with TRBD1 as a possible D gene (6 bases). The CDR3 has 14 amino acids. CDR1 and CDR2 (germline): LNHDA, SQIVND (reference sequence). V shed 8 bases and J shed 0 bases, with 13 bases lying between them.

This clone was counted only a few times. The V call is TRBV15, the J call TRBJ2-1; 11 positions match TRBD2. Germline CDR1 and CDR2: LNHNV and YYDKDF (reference sequence). The CDR3 contains 17 residues. With 1 base clipped from V and 8 bases from J, the junction kept 10 bases outside the gene matches. The CDR3 reads CATSRGSLAGGPHEQFF. The CDR3 DNA sequence: TGTGCCACCAGCAGAGGGTCCTTAGCGGGAGGGCCACATGAGCAGTTCTTC.

In DNA form, the CDR3 reads TGTGCCAGCAGCTTGGCGGTGCGGGAGTACCCCGGGGAGCTGTTTTTT. This sequence encodes CASSLAVREYPGELFF. V usage is TRBV7-9 and J usage is TRBJ2-2; 7 positions agree with TRBD2. The CDR3 is 16 amino acids. CDR1 and CDR2 (germline): SEHNR, FQNEAQ (reference sequence). V was clipped by 3 bases and J by 6 bases; unmatched bases: 10.

The rearrangement uses TRBV30 and TRBJ2-7, with 11 positions matching TRBD1. J gave up 3 bases and V 5 bases, and 6 bases lay outside the gene matches. This CDR3 is 14 amino acids long. From germline, CDR1 is GTSNPN and CDR2 SVGIG (reference sequence). The CDR3 sequence is CAWETGTGGYEQYF. The CDR3 DNA follows: TGTGCCTGGGAGACCGGGACAGGGGGCTACGAGCAGTACTTC.

This clone showed up just once. The chain joins TRBV19 to TRBJ1-3; D call uncertain. Germline V lookup: CDR1 LNHDA, CDR2 SQIVND (reference sequence). The CDR3 is made up of 15 amino acids. V was pared by 5 bases and J by 0 bases, with 11 bases between. CDR3 in amino acids: CASSPGPGSGNTIYF. The CDR3 DNA reads as TGTGCCAGTAGTCCCGGCCCAGGCTCTGGAAACACCATATATTTT.

The chain links TRBV28 to TRBJ1-2, with 7 bases fitting TRBD1. CDR1 is MDHEN, CDR2 SYDVKM, per germline. The CDR3 sequence is 17 residues long. V gave up 6 bases and J gave up 4 bases; unmatched junction bases: 17. The DNA for the CDR3 is TGTGCCAGCAGCATCCGGACCGGGACAGCTAAACCCTATGGCTACACCTTC. It specifies CASSIRTGTAKPYGYTF.

The V gene is TRBV29-1, the J gene TRBJ1-2; D is ambiguous. Germline V gives CDR1 SQVTM, CDR2 ANQGSEA. The CDR3 totals 12 residues. V was clipped by 7 bases and J by 8 bases, with 17 bases between them. This CDR3 reads CSGKSNYGGYTF. Here the CDR3 DNA reads TGCAGCGGGAAGAGTAACTATGGGGGCTACACCTTC.

The V gene is TRBV11-3, the J gene TRBJ1-6; D gene uncertain. The ends were cut back, 2 bases at V and 10 bases at J, with 9 bases in the middle. The CDR3 spans 13 residues. Germline CDR1 reads SGHNT; CDR2 reads YENEEA. The CDR3 sequence is CASSLIAESPLHF. The CDR3 bases are TGTGCCAGCAGCTTAATCGCGGAATCACCCCTCCACTTT. Looking up the rest from reference TRBV11-3 and TRBJ1-6 gives the full variable domain: EAGVVQSPRYKIIEKKQPVAFWCNPISGHNTLYWYLQNLGQGPELLIRYENEEAVDDSQLPKDRFSAERLKGVDSTLKIQPAELGDSAVYLCASSLIAESPLHFGNGTRLTVT.

The chain is built from TRBV29-1 and TRBJ1-1; no reliable D call. Trimming cost V 4 bases and J 0 bases, with 6 bases left between them. Germline lookup yields CDR1 SQVTM and CDR2 ANQGSEA. The CDR3 loop spans 12 amino acids. The CDR3 bases are TGCAGCGTTGTACAGATGAACACTGAAGCTTTCTTT. It is translated as CSVVQMNTEAFF.

The chain carries TRBV11-3 and TRBJ2-7, with 10 nucleotides matching TRBD2. The CDR3 consists of 17 residues. Germline assignment: CDR1 SGHNT and CDR2 YENEEA. Losses at the gene ends were 5 bases for V and 0 bases for J; bases not matched to a gene: 10. CDR3: CASSGPGTSVDSYEQYF. CDR3 DNA: TGTGCCAGCAGCGGGCCCGGGACTAGCGTGGACTCCTACGAGCAGTACTTC.

This rearrangement joins TRBV18 to TRBJ1-2, with 8 bases lining up with TRBD1. Germline lookup yields CDR1 KGHSH and CDR2 LQKENI. The CDR3 loop spans 14 amino acids. Germline trimming cut 6 bases from V and 2 bases from J; bases unmatched to any gene: 5. The CDR3: CASSPTGANYGYTF. CDR3 coding DNA: TGTGCCAGCTCCCCGACAGGGGCCAACTATGGCTACACCTTC.

This chain joins TRBV19 and TRBJ2-7, with 10 bases matching TRBD2. Germline V lookup: CDR1 LNHDA, CDR2 SQIVND (reference sequence). This CDR3 contains 16 residues. With V trimmed by 10 bases and J by 7 bases, 19 bases remained unmatched. CDR3 amino acids: CATRPTSGTLLVEQYF. CDR3 coding DNA: TGTGCCACCCGACCCACTAGCGGGACCCTCCTGGTGGAGCAGTACTTC.

The sample holds a few counts of this clone. This chain joins TRBV4-2 and TRBJ1-2, with D possibly TRBD1 on 5 matching bases. The CDR3 has 15 residues. Between the trimmed V and J ends, which lost 1 base and 8 bases, there was a span of 17 bases. Germline V gene lookup returns CDR1 LGHNA and CDR2 YNFKEQ. The CDR3 DNA reads TGTGCCAGCAGCCAAGGAACGTTAGGGGTCGAGGGCTACACCTTC. It yields the protein CASSQGTLGVEGYTF.

The chain recombines TRBV30 with TRBJ1-1; 9 positions match TRBD1. This CDR3 region has 15 residues. In germline, CDR1 is GTSNPN, CDR2 SVGIG (reference sequence). The J segment lost 1 base and the V segment lost 1 base, leaving 4 bases of the junction unmatched. CDR3 protein: CAWSEQGAWNTEAFF. The DNA for the CDR3 is TGTGCCTGGAGTGAACAGGGGGCATGGAACACTGAAGCTTTCTTT. The complete variable domain, with remaining parts taken from reference TRBV30 and TRBJ1-1, reads SQTIHQWPATLVQPVGSPLSLECTVEGTSNPNLYWYRQAAGRGLQLLFYSVGIGQISSEVPQNLSASRPQDRQFILSSKKLLLSDSGFYLCAWSEQGAWNTEAFFGQGTRLTVV.

V is TRBV7-8 and J is TRBJ1-2; 9 nucleotides agree with TRBD1. The V and J ends lost 5 bases and 7 bases, in that order; junction bases with no gene match: 11. The CDR3 has 15 amino acids. Germline assignment: CDR1 SGHVS and CDR2 FQNEAQ. The CDR3 nucleotides are TGTGCCAGCAGCCCCACAGGGGGCGAGAGATTTGGCTACACCTTC. Its translation is CASSPTGGERFGYTF.

This chain links TRBV19 with TRBJ1-5; D gene ambiguous. This CDR3 has 14 residues. Trimming stripped 5 bases from V and 6 bases from J, with 14 bases between. Germline loops: CDR1 LNHDA, CDR2 SQIVND (reference sequence). Here the CDR3 reads CASSLRVLGQPQHF. Written as DNA, the CDR3 is TGTGCCAGTAGTTTGAGGGTCCTTGGTCAGCCCCAGCATTTT.

This rearrangement joins TRBV6-6 to TRBJ2-1; 10 positions match TRBD1. The V gene end was trimmed by 5 bases and the J gene end by 2 bases; junction bases not matched to a gene: 9. Germline assignment: CDR1 MNHNY and CDR2 SVGAGI (reference sequence). The CDR3 is 17 residues long. CDR3 coding DNA: TGTGCCAGCAGTCCGGGACAGGGGAGAGGCGCCTACAATGAGCAGTTCTTC. Its translation: CASSPGQGRGAYNEQFF.

The chain uses TRBV28 and TRBJ2-1; 7 bases align to TRBD2. Germline V gene data show CDR1 as MDHEN and CDR2 as SYDVKM. There are 16 residues in the CDR3. With V trimmed by 2 bases and J by 5 bases, 9 bases remained unmatched. The CDR3 loop reads CASSLAGVKYDNEQFF. CDR3 sequence (DNA): TGTGCCAGCAGTTTAGCGGGAGTTAAGTATGACAATGAGCAGTTCTTC.

The J gene is TRBJ2-1, the V gene TRBV6-5, with 8 positions matching TRBD2. This CDR3 region has 14 residues. The germline V gene has CDR1 MNHEY and CDR2 SVGAGI. With V trimmed by 6 bases and J by 6 bases, 7 bases remained unmatched. CDR3: CASSVTSASNEQFF. CDR3 DNA: TGTGCCAGCAGCGTGACTAGCGCCTCCAATGAGCAGTTCTTC.

The chain employs TRBV9 and TRBJ2-2; D may be TRBD1 (7 bases). The CDR3 runs 15 residues. V was shortened by 4 bases and J by 5 bases, with 15 bases between the two germline ends. Per germline, CDR1 SGDLS and CDR2 YYNGEE. The DNA for the CDR3 is TGTGCCAGCAGCTCCCGGACAGGAGGGACCGGGGAGCTGTTTTTT. This codes for CASSSRTGGTGELFF.

The chain carries TRBV7-9 and TRBJ1-2; no firm D call. Germline CDR1 is SEHNR and CDR2 is FQNEAQ (reference sequence). V lost 5 bases to trimming and J lost 5 bases, with 18 bases between them. The CDR3 is 15 amino acids. CDR3 coding DNA: TGTGCCAGCAGCCCCACGACGGGAGTAGGGTATGGCTACACCTTC. It yields the protein CASSPTTGVGYGYTF.

The chain links TRBV7-2 to TRBJ1-3; D is perhaps TRBD1 (6 bases). This CDR3 is built from 13 residues. Trimming removed 4 bases from V and 4 bases from J, with 8 bases in between. In germline, CDR1 is SGHTA, CDR2 FQGNSA. In nucleotides, the CDR3 is TGTGCCAGCAGCTCCGACAGGGGAAACACCATATATTTT. Translated: CASSSDRGNTIYF.

The V call is TRBV9, the J call TRBJ2-3, with D tentatively TRBD1 (6 bases). Germline V gene data show CDR1 as SGDLS and CDR2 as YYNGEE. This CDR3 has 14 amino acids. V lost 0 bases and J 3 bases, leaving 8 bases between the germline ends. In DNA, the CDR3 is TGTGCCAGCAGCGTAGGGGGGCGGACAGATACGCAGTATTTT. Protein product: CASSVGGRTDTQYF.

The sample holds one count of this clone. J is TRBJ1-4 and V is TRBV19; a possible D gene is TRBD1 (6 bases). Per the germline V gene, CDR1 is LNHDA and CDR2 is SQIVND (reference sequence). Trimming removed 4 bases from V and 0 bases from J, with 9 bases in between. The CDR3 has 15 amino acids. The CDR3 DNA sequence: TGTGCCAGTAGTACCCCAGGGGCAACTAATGAAAAACTGTTTTTT. Translated: CASSTPGATNEKLFF. The full variable domain, completed using reference TRBV19 and TRBJ1-4, is DGGITQSPKYLFRKEGQNVTLSCEQNLNHDAMYWYRQDPGQGLRLIYYSQIVNDFQKGDIAEGYSVSREKKESFPLTVTSAQKNPTAFYLCASSTPGATNEKLFFGSGTQLSVL.

The chain links TRBV5-6 to TRBJ1-2; tentative D call: TRBD1 (5 bases). Trimming left V 0 bases short and J 5 bases short, with 17 bases between. Per germline, CDR1 SGHDT and CDR2 YYEEEE. The CDR3 spans 16 residues. CDR3 bases: TGTGCCAGCAGCTTGGGAGTGTCAGGGACTCCTTATGGCTACACCTTC. It translates to CASSLGVSGTPYGYTF. Complete variable domain (other parts from reference TRBV5-6 and TRBJ1-2): DAGVTQSPTHLIKTRGQQVTLRCSPKSGHDTVSWYQQALGQGPQFIFQYYEEEERQRGNFPDRFSGHQFPNYSSELNVNALLLGDSALYLCASSLGVSGTPYGYTFGSGTRLTVV.

The CDR3 sequence is CASSPRTGGSYEQYF. The CDR3 nucleotides are TGCGCCAGCAGCCCTCGGACAGGGGGCTCCTACGAGCAGTACTTC. The J gene is TRBJ2-7, the V gene TRBV4-1, with 10 bases fitting TRBD1. With V trimmed by 4 bases and J by 0 bases, 3 bases remained unmatched. The CDR3 spans 15 residues. Germline CDR1 reads MGHRA; CDR2 reads YSYEKL.

CDR3 region: CASSQDRTSREQYF. The CDR3 region has the DNA TGTGCCAGCAGCCAAGACAGGACTAGCCGGGAGCAGTACTTC. The chain is built from TRBV3-1 (or the pseudogene TRBV3-2) and TRBJ2-7; 8 bases fit TRBD2. The CDR3 runs to 14 residues. Looked up from germline, CDR1 is LGHDT and CDR2 is YNNKEL (reference sequence). V gave up 0 bases and J gave up 7 bases; unmatched junction bases: 5.

CDR3 amino acids: CASRRAGPVIHPLHF. The CDR3 DNA follows: TGCGCCAGCAGGAGGGCGGGCCCGGTAATTCACCCCCTCCACTTT. The V gene is TRBV5-1, the J gene TRBJ1-6; D not certain. The length of the CDR3 is 15 residues. Trimming took off 5 bases at V and 13 bases at J, with 22 bases between the two ends. Germline CDR1 is SGHRS and CDR2 is YFSETQ. Supplemented by reference TRBV5-1 and TRBJ1-6, the full variable domain reads KAGVTQTPRYLIKTRGQQVTLSCSPISGHRSVSWYQQTPGQGLQFLFEYFSETQRNKGNFPGRFSGRQFSNSRSEMNVSTLELGDSALYLCASRRAGPVIHPLHFGNGTRLTVT.